These T cell receptor beta chains were read from a single sample in a study of T-cell reconstitution after alpha-beta-depleted transplantation in children. MiXCR was run by TCRdb on the PCR reads, yielding one entry per CDR3 protein. This table has 600,000 to 700,000 distinct CDR3 sequences, approximately 16% appearing once. The sequencing used PBMCs from the stem cell graft donor, collected from the stem cell graft. These receptor sequences come from a human donor who donated a stem cell graft to a child with acute myeloid leukemia. Each CDR3 is given without its conserved first and last residue. Clone size appears in some rows only: once, few, many, or a class for an expanded clone.

clone size,V gene,J gene,CDR3 protein
many,TRBV29-1,TRBJ2-3,SVARDSWDTQY
many,TRBV29-1,TRBJ2-2,SVDPPGGAGELF
few,TRBV4-1,TRBJ1-6,ASSHGDTNSPLH
NA,TRBV4-3,TRBJ2-3,ASSQDRPATSTDTQY
NA,TRBV20-1,TRBJ1-1,SASQQGRNTEAF
few,TRBV12-3/TRBV12-4,TRBJ1-5,ASSLLSGKRNQPQH
many,TRBV20-1,TRBJ2-1,SASGLAGISSYNEQF
many,TRBV20-1,TRBJ1-1,SARPGLEAF
many,TRBV5-1,TRBJ2-1,ASSSTVRQF
NA,TRBV20-1,TRBJ2-7,SARDPGTFYEQY
NA,TRBV12-5,TRBJ2-6,ASGFLGDSDSGANVLT
NA,TRBV7-2,TRBJ1-5,ASSPVGQLVQPQH
many,TRBV29-1,TRBJ2-1,SVEDSGEQF
many,TRBV20-1,TRBJ2-5,SSSSRQETQY
NA,TRBV12-3/TRBV12-4,TRBJ2-3,ASSPDGASTDTQY
NA,TRBV7-2,TRBJ2-7,ASSLALGQGSYEQY
many,TRBV5-5,TRBJ2-5,ASSQMDTQETQY
NA,TRBV9,TRBJ1-1,ASSVGPAPGNTEAF
NA,TRBV11-1,TRBJ2-5,ASSLFLEHGTGEETQY
NA,TRBV7-7,TRBJ2-6,ASSPYSGAGANVLT
NA,TRBV12-3/TRBV12-4,TRBJ1-5,ASSSYEGSQPQH
NA,TRBV27,TRBJ2-2,ASSFSGGDHTGELF
many,TRBV20-1,TRBJ1-1,SARAATGRMNTEAF
many,TRBV29-1,TRBJ2-1,SVADGDRLYNEQF
many,TRBV20-1,TRBJ2-1,SASPPIPSSYNEQF
few,TRBV21-1,TRBJ2-5,ASSKHETQY